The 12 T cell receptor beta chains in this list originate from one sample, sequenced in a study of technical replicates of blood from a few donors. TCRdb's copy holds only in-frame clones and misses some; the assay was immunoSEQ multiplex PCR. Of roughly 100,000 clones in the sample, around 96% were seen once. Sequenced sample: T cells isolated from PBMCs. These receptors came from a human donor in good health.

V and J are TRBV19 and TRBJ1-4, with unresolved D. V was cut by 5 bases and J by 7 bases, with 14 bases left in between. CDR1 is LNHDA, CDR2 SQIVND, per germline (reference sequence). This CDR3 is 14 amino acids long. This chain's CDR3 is CASSWPAAGEKLFF. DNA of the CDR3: TGTGCCAGTAGTTGGCCGGCGGCCGGTGAAAAACTGTTTTTT. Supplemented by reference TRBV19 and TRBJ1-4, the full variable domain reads DGGITQSPKYLFRKEGQNVTLSCEQNLNHDAMYWYRQDPGQGLRLIYYSQIVNDFQKGDIAEGYSVSREKKESFPLTVTSAQKNPTAFYLCASSWPAAGEKLFFGSGTQLSVL.

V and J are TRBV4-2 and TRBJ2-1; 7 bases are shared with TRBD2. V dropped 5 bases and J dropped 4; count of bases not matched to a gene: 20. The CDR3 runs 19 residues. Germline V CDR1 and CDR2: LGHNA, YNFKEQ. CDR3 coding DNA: TGTGCCAGCAGCTCGACCACAACCAGACTAGCCAGGAAGTACAATGAGCAGTTCTTC. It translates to CASSSTTTRLARKYNEQFF.

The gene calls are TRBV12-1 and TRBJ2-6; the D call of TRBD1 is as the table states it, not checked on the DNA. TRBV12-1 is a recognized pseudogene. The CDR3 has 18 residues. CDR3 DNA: TGTGCCAGCAGCCAACCCGGACAGGGTGGGTCTGGGGCCAACGTCCTGACTTTC. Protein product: CASSQPGQGGSGANVLTF.

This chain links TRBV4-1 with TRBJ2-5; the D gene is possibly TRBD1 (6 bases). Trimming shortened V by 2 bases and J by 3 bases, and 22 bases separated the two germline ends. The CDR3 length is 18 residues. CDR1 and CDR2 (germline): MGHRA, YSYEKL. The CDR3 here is CASSQYRAGKGTEETQYF. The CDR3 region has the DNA TGCGCCAGCAGCCAATACAGGGCAGGGAAAGGCACGGAAGAGACCCAGTACTTC.

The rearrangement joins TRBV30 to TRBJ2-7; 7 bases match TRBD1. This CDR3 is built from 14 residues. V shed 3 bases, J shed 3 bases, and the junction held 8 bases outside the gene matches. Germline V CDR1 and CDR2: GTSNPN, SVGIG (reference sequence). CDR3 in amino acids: CAWRPGTVVYEQYF. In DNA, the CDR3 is TGTGCCTGGAGACCCGGGACAGTTGTCTACGAGCAGTACTTC.

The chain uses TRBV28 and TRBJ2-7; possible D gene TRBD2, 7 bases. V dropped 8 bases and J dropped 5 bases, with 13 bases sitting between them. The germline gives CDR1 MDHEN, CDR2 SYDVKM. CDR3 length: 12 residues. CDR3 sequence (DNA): TGTGCCAGCGGGGGGGCTCATAACGAGCAGTACTTC. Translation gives CASGGAHNEQYF.

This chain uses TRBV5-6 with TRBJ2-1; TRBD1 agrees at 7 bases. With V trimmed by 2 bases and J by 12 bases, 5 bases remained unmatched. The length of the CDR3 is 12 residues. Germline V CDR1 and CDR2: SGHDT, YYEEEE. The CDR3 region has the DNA TGTGCCAGCAGCTTTCACAGGGGTGCGCAGTTCTTC. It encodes CASSFHRGAQFF.

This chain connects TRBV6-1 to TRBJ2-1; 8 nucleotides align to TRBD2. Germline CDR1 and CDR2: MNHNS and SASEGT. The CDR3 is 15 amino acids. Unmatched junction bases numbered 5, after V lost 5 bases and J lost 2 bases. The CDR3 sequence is CASSPGTRPYNEQFF. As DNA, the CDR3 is TGTGCCAGCAGTCCCGGGACTAGACCCTACAATGAGCAGTTCTTC.

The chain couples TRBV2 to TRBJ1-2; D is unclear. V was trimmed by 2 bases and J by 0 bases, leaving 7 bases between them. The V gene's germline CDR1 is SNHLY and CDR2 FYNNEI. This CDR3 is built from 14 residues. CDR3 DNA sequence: TGTGCCAGCAGTGAACAGGTAGCTAACTATGGCTACACCTTC. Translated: CASSEQVANYGYTF.

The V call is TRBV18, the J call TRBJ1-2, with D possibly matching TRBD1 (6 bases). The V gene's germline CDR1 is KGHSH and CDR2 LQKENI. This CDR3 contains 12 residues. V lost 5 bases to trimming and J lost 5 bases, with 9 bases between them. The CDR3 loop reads CASSGQGYGYTF. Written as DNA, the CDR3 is TGTGCCAGCTCAGGTCAGGGGTATGGCTACACCTTC.

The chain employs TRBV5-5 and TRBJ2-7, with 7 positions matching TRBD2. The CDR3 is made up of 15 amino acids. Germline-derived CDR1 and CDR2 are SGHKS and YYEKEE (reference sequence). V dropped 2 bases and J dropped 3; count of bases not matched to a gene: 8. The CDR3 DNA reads TGTGCCAGCAGCTTAAGAGCGGGGAAGGTCTACGAGCAGTACTTC. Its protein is CASSLRAGKVYEQYF. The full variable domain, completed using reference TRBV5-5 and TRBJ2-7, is DAGVTQSPTHLIKTRGQQVTLRCSPISGHKSVSWYQQVLGQGPQFIFQYYEKEERGRGNFPDRFSARQFPNYSSELNVNALLLGDSALYLCASSLRAGKVYEQYFGPGTRLTVT.

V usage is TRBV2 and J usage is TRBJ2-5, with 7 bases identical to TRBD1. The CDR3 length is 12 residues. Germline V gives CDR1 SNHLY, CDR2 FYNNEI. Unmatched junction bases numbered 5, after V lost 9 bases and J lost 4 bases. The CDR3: CASRQGLETQYF. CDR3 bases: TGTGCCAGTCGACAGGGTCTAGAGACCCAGTACTTC. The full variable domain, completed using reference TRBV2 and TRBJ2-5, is EPEVTQTPSHQVTQMGQEVILRCVPISNHLYFYWYRQILGQKVEFLVSFYNNEISEKSEIFDDQFSVERPDGSNFTLKIRSTKLEDSAMYFCASRQGLETQYFGPGTRLLVL.